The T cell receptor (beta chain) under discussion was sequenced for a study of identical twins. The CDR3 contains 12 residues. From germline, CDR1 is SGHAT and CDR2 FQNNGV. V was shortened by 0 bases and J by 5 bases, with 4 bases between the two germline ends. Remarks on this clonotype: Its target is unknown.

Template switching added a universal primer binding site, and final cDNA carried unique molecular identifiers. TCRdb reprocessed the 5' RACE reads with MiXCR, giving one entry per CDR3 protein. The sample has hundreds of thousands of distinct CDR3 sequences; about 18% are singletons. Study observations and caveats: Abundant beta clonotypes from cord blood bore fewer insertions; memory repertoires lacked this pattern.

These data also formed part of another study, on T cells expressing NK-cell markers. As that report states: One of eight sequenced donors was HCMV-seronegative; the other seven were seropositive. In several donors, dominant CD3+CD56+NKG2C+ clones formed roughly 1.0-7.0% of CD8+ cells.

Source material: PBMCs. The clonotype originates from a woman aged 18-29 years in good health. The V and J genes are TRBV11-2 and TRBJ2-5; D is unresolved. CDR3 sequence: CASSLDAETQYF. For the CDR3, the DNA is TGTGCCAGCAGCTTAGACGCGGAGACCCAGTACTTC.